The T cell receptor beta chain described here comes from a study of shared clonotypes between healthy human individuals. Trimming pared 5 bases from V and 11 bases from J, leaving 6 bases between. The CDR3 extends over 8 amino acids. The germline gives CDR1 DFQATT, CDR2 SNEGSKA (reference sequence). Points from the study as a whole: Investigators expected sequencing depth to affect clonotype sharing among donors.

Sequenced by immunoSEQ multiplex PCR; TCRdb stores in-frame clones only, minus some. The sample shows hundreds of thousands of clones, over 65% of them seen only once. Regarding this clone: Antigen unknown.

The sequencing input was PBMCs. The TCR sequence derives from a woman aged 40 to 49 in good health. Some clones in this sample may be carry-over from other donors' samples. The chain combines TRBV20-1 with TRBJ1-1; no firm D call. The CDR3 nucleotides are TGCAGTGCTGCCGGCGCTTTCTTT. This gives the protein CSAAGAFF.